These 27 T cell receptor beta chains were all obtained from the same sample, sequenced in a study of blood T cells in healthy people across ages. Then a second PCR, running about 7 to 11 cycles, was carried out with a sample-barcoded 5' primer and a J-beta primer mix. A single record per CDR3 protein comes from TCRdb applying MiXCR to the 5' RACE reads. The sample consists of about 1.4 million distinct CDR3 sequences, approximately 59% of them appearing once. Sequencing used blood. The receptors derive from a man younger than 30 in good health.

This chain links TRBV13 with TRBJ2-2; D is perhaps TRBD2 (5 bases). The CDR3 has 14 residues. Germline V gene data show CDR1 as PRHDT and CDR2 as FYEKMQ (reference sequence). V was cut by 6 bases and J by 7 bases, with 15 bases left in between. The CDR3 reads CASSSSAGIGELFF. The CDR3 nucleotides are TGTGCCAGCAGTTCCTCCGCGGGTATCGGGGAGCTGTTTTTT.

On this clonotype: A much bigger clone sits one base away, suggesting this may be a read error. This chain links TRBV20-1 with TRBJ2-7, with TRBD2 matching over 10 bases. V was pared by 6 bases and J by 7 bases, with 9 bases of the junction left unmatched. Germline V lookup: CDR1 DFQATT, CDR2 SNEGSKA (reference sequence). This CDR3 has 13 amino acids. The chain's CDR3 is CSAGTSDYNEQYF. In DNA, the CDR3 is TGCAGTGCGGGGACTAGCGACTACAATGAGCAGTACTTC.

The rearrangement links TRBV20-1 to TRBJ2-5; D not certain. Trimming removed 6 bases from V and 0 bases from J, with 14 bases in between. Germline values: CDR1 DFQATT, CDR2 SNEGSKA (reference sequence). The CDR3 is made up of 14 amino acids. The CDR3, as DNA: TGCAGTGCATTTCCGAGTCGGTACCAAGAGACCCAGTACTTC. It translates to CSAFPSRYQETQYF.

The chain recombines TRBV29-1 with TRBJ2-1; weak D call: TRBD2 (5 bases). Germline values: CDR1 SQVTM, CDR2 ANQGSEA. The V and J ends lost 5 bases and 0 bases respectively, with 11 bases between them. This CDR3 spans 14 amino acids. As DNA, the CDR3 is TGCAGCGTTCCCCCTAGCCCCTCCTACAATGAGCAGTTCTTC. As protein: CSVPPSPSYNEQFF.

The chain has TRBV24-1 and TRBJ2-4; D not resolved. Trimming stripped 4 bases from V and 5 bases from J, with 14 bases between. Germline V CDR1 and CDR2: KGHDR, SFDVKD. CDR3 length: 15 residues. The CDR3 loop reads CATSDPYSAQNIQYF. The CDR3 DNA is TGTGCCACCAGTGACCCATACTCGGCCCAAAACATTCAGTACTTC.

This CDR3 reads CSAQGRISYNEQFF. CDR3 DNA sequence: TGCAGTGCCCAAGGGCGGATCTCCTACAATGAGCAGTTCTTC. The chain combines TRBV20-1 with TRBJ2-1; D gene uncertain. V gave up 6 bases and J gave up 0 bases, with 12 bases separating them. The CDR3 is made up of 14 amino acids. Germline CDR1 reads DFQATT; CDR2 reads SNEGSKA (reference sequence).

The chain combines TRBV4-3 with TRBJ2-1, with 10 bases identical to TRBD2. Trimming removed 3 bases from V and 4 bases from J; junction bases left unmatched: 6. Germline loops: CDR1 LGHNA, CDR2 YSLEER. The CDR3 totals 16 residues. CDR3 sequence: CASSQILAGEYNEQFF. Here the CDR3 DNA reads TGCGCCAGCAGCCAGATTCTAGCGGGGGAGTACAATGAGCAGTTCTTC.

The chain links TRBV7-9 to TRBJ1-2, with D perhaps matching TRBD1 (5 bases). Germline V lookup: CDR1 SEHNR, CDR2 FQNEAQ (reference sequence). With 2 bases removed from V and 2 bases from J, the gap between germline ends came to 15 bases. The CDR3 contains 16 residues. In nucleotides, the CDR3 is TGTGCCAGCAGCTTACTCGTGGGGGGAGAGAACTATGGCTACACCTTC. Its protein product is CASSLLVGGENYGYTF.

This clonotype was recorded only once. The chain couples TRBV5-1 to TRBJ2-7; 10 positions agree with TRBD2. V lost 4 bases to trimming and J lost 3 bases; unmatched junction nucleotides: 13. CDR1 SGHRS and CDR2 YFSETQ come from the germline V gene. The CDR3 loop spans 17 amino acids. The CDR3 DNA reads TGCGCCAGCAGCGACAGAACCGGGACTAGCGCGCTCTACGAGCAGTACTTC. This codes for CASSDRTGTSALYEQYF.

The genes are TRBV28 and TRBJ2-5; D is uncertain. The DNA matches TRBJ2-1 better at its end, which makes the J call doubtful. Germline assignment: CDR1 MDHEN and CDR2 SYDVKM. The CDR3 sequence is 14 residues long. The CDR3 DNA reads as TGTGCCAGCAGTTTCTCTGCCCCCCAAGAGACCCAGTTCTTC. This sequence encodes CASSFSAPQETQFF.

DNA of the CDR3: TGTGCCATCACTCCGGGACGCAGCTCTGGGGCCAACGTCCTGACTTTC. Its protein is CAITPGRSSGANVLTF. The chain couples TRBV10-3 to TRBJ2-6; the D call may be TRBD1 or TRBD2 (5 bases each). Looked up from germline, CDR1 is ENHRY and CDR2 is SYGVKD. The V and J ends lost 7 bases and 0 bases respectively, with 13 bases between them. The CDR3 contains 16 residues.

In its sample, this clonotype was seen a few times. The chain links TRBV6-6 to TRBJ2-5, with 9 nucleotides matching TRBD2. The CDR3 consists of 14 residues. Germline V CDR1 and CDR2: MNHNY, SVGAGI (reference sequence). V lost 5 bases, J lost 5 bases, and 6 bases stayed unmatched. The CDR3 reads CASSPGLAIETQYF. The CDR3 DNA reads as TGTGCCAGCAGTCCGGGACTAGCAATTGAGACCCAGTACTTC.

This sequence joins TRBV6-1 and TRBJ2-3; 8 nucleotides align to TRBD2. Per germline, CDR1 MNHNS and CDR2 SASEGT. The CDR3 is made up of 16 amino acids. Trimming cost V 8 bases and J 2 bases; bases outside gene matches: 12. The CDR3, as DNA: TGTGCCAGCGGCCGACCCACTAGCGGCATCACAGATACGCAGTATTTT. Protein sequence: CASGRPTSGITDTQYF.

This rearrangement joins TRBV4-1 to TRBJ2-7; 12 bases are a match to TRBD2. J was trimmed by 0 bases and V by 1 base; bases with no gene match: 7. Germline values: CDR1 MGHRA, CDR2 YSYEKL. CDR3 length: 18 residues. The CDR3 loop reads CASSQGETSGRPSYEQYF. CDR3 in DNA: TGCGCCAGCAGCCAAGGTGAGACTAGCGGGAGACCCTCCTACGAGCAGTACTTC.

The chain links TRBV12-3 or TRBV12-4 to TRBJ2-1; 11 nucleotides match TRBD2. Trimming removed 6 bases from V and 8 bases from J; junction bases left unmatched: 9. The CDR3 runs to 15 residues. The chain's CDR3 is CASRPNSGREDEQFF. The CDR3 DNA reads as TGTGCCAGCAGACCTAATAGCGGGAGGGAAGATGAGCAGTTCTTC.

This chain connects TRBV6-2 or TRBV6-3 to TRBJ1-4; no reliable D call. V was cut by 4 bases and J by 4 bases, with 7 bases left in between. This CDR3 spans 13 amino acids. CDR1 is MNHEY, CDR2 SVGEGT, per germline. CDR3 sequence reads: CASSSAFNEKLFF. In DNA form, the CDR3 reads TGTGCCAGCAGTTCCGCGTTTAATGAAAAACTGTTTTTT.

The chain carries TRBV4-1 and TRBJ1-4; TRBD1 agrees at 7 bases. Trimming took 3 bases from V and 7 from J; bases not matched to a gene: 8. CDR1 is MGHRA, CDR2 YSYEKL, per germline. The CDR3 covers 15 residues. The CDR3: CASSQLDREGEKLFF. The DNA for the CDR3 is TGCGCCAGCAGCCAGCTCGACAGGGAAGGTGAAAAACTGTTTTTT.

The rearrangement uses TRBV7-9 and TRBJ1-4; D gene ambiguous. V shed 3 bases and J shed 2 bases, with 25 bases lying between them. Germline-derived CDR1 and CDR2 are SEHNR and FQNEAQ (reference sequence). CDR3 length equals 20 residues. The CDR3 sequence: CASSFRLGRVWSATNEKLFF. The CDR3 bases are TGTGCCAGCAGCTTTCGGCTTGGGCGAGTGTGGTCAGCTACTAATGAAAAACTGTTTTTT. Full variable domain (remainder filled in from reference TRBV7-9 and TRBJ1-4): DTGVSQNPRHKITKRGQNVTFRCDPISEHNRLYWYRQTLGQGPEFLTYFQNEAQLEKSRLLSDRFSAERPKGSFSTLEIQRTEQGDSAMYLCASSFRLGRVWSATNEKLFFGSGTQLSVL.

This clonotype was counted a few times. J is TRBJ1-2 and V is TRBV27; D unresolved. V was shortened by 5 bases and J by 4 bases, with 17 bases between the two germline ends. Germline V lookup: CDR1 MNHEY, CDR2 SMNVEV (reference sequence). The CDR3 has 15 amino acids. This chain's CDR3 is CASSALRQPGYGYTF. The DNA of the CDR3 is TGTGCCAGCAGTGCTCTCCGTCAGCCTGGCTATGGCTACACCTTC.

The DNA of the CDR3 is TGTGCCAGCTACGGGGTTAGGGCCAACGTCCTGACTTTC. It codes for CASYGVRANVLTF. The rearrangement joins TRBV6-1 to TRBJ2-6; perhaps TRBD2 as D (5 bases). The CDR3 sequence is 13 residues long. Germline V lookup: CDR1 MNHNS, CDR2 SASEGT. Trimming took 8 bases from V and 5 from J, leaving 10 bases between them.

CDR3 bases: TGTGCCAGCAGTTTTATGGACAGGGTTGAGGAGCAGTTCTTC. Translation: CASSFMDRVEEQFF. The rearrangement links TRBV28 to TRBJ2-1; 8 positions agree with TRBD1. Germline-derived CDR1 and CDR2 are MDHEN and SYDVKM. With 3 bases clipped from V and 10 bases from J, the junction kept 8 bases outside the gene matches. The CDR3 contains 14 residues.

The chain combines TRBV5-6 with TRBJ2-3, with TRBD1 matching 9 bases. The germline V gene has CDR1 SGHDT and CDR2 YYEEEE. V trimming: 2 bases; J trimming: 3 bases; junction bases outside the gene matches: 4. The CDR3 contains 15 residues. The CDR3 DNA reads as TGTGCCAGCAGCTTTACAGGGGGCGAGACAGATACGCAGTATTTT. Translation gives CASSFTGGETDTQYF.

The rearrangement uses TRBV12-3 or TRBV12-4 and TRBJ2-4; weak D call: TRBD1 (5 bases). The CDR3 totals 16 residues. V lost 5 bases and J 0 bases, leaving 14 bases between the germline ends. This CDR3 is CASSPWTSLAKNIQYF. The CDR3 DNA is TGTGCCAGCAGTCCCTGGACATCGCTAGCCAAAAACATTCAGTACTTC.

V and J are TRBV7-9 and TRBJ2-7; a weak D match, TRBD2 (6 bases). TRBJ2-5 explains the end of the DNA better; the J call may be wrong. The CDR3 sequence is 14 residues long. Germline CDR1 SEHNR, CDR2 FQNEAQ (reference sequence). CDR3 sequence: CASSRGETPGTQYF. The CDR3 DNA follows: TGTGCCAGCAGCCGCGGGGAGACGCCCGGGACCCAGTACTTC.

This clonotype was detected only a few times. The CDR3 is CASSQEGQAYGYTF. The DNA of the CDR3 is TGTGCCAGCAGCCAAGAGGGACAGGCCTATGGCTACACCTTC. The rearrangement links TRBV4-2 to TRBJ1-2; the match to TRBD1 covers 8 bases. Trimming cost V 0 bases and J 4 bases; bases outside gene matches: 1. Germline lookup yields CDR1 LGHNA and CDR2 YNFKEQ. The CDR3 extends over 14 amino acids.

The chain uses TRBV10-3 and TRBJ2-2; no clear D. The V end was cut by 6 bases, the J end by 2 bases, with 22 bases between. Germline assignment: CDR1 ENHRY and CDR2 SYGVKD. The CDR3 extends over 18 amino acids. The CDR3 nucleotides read TGTGCCATCAGGAACGACGGACCCGAAGGCGTAAACACCGGGGAGCTGTTTTTT. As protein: CAIRNDGPEGVNTGELFF.

The CDR3 DNA sequence: TGCAGTGCTCCAGGGGGGGCTGGCTACACCTTC. Protein: CSAPGGAGYTF. The V gene is TRBV20-1, the J gene TRBJ1-2, with TRBD1 matching 7 bases. The CDR3 spans 11 residues. Trimming at V came to 5 bases and at J to 7 bases, leaving 4 bases not matched to a gene. Per the germline V gene, CDR1 is DFQATT and CDR2 is SNEGSKA (reference sequence).